Listed below are T cell receptor beta chains from one sample, sequenced in a study of long-term antiretroviral therapy in people with HIV. TCRdb's copy holds only in-frame clones and misses some; the assay was immunoSEQ multiplex PCR. The table includes 35,000 to 45,000 clones, 82% detected once. Here the sequenced sample was unsorted PBMCs, taken 0.3 years after starting antiretroviral therapy. Source of these receptors: a man between 18 and 29 years old with HIV. Each CDR3 is given with its conserved first and last residue. Each record gives: J gene, D gene, clone size, V gene, CDR3 DNA, CDR3 protein. D genes are given only for firm matches. Clone sizes are given selectively: once, few, many, or a class where the clone is expanded.

>TRBJ1-1|.|.|TRBV7-3
TGTGCCAGCAGCTCCCAGGGAAACACTGAAGCTTTCTTT
CASSSQGNTEAFF
>TRBJ1-1|.|.|TRBV2
TGTGCCACCCGAGAGGGCACTGAAGCTTTCTTT
CATREGTEAFF
>TRBJ2-7|.|.|TRBV13
TGTGCCAGCAGCTTCGGTAGTCGCTTCCCCTACGAGCAGTACTTC
CASSFGSRFPYEQYF
>TRBJ1-5|TRBD1|once|TRBV2
TGTGCCAGCTGGACAGGGCGGTATAGCAATCAGCCCCAGCATTTT
CASWTGRYSNQPQHF
>TRBJ2-7|.|once|TRBV14
TGTGCCAGCAGCCAAAGGGACGGCTCCTACGAGCAGTACTTC
CASSQRDGSYEQYF
>TRBJ1-2|.|.|TRBV9
TGTGCCAGCAGCCTAGAGGGGGTAGTCTACACCTTC
CASSLEGVVYTF
>TRBJ2-1|.|.|TRBV15
TGTGCCACCAGCAGAGTGCCCTCACCACAGCAGTTCTTC
CATSRVPSPQQFF
>TRBJ2-5|.|.|TRBV4-1
TGCGCCAGCAGCCAAGAGGGACGGTCCCAAGAGACCCAGTACTTC
CASSQEGRSQETQYF
>TRBJ2-6|TRBD1|once|TRBV5-1
TGCGCCAGCAGCCGACAGGGCCCAAGCGGGGCCAACGTCCTGACTTTC
CASSRQGPSGANVLTF
>TRBJ1-1|.|.|TRBV7-2
TGTGCCAGCAGCTTAAGTCCGCCAGGGTACATGAACACTGAAGCTTTCTTT
CASSLSPPGYMNTEAFF
>TRBJ2-3|.|few|TRBV6-4
TGTGCCAGCAGTGTTGGTAGCGGTGACACAGATACGCAGTATTTT
CASSVGSGDTDTQYF
>TRBJ1-1|TRBD1|.|TRBV12-5
TGTGCTAGTGGTCCTTACAGGGGAGTGGGGACTGAAGCTTTCTTT
CASGPYRGVGTEAFF
>TRBJ2-3|TRBD2|.|TRBV2
TGTGCCAGCAGTTACGCACTAGCGGGGAGCACAGATACGCAGTATTTT
CASSYALAGSTDTQYF
>TRBJ2-2|TRBD1|.|TRBV27
TGTGCCACCCGTCCAGGGGGCGCTAACACCGGGGAGCTGTTTTTT
CATRPGGANTGELFF
>TRBJ2-3|.|once|TRBV7-3
TGTGCCAGCAGCTTAACCGTGGGCCCCCGAGATACGCAGTATTTT
CASSLTVGPRDTQYF
>TRBJ2-3|.|.|TRBV27
TGTGCCAGCAGTTTATTTTGGGGTGCAACAGATACGCAGTATTTT
CASSLFWGATDTQYF
>TRBJ1-3|.|.|TRBV2
TGTGCCAGCAGGGTCTTGACCTCTGGAAACACCATATATTTT
CASRVLTSGNTIYF
>TRBJ1-5|.|.|TRBV7-8
TGTGCCAGCAGCTTAGCGGGAGTCAGGGATCAGCCCCAGCATTTT
CASSLAGVRDQPQHF
>TRBJ2-1|.|.|TRBV5-1
TGCGCCAGCAGCTTGGGGCCCCCAGATGAGCAGTTCTTC
CASSLGPPDEQFF
>TRBJ1-5|TRBD1|once|TRBV5-5
TGTGCCAGCAGCCCAGGGACAGCTAATCAGCCCCAGCATTTT
CASSPGTANQPQHF
>TRBJ2-2|TRBD2|.|TRBV6-6
TGTGCCAGCAACGGACTAGCCGACACCGGGGAGCTGTTTTTT
CASNGLADTGELFF
>TRBJ2-5|.|.|TRBV5-4
TGTGCCAGCAGCTTGGCCGAGGGCTGGGAGACCCAGTACTTC
CASSLAEGWETQYF
>TRBJ2-2|.|.|TRBV9
TGTGCCAGCAGCTTCCCCCGGGAGCAAAGGGGTAGCACCGGGGAGCTGTTTTTT
CASSFPREQRGSTGELFF
>TRBJ2-1|TRBD2|.|TRBV7-3
TGTGCCAGCAGCTTTAGCGGGGGGGCCGGTAATGAGCAGTTCTTC
CASSFSGGAGNEQFF
>TRBJ2-5|.|.|TRBV5-1
TGCGCCAGCAGCTTGGCCGATAGCCGGGGGAGGACCCAGTACTTC
CASSLADSRGRTQYF
>TRBJ1-5|.|.|TRBV6-1
TGTGCCAGCGGAGGGCAGAGGTATAGCAATCAGCCCCAGCATTTT
CASGGQRYSNQPQHF
>TRBJ2-1|.|once|TRBV11-2
TGTGCCAGCAGCTTAGGCCTGGGGAGGTCCTACAATGAGCAGTTCTTC
CASSLGLGRSYNEQFF
>TRBJ2-7|.|medium-sized|TRBV13
TGTGCCAGCAGCTCTTCCTACGAGCAGTACTTC
CASSSSYEQYF
>TRBJ2-3|TRBD2|.|TRBV27
TGTGCCAGCAGTTTAACCGGGACTAGCGGGAGGGATACGCAGTATTTT
CASSLTGTSGRDTQYF
>TRBJ1-4|TRBD1|.|TRBV5-1
TGCGCCAGCAGTCTACAGGGGGCTACTGAAAAACTGTTTTTT
CASSLQGATEKLFF
>TRBJ1-2|TRBD1|.|TRBV28
TGTGCCAGCAGGGCCCAGGGACAGGGGGCCAGGGGGGCGTATGGCTACACCTTC
CASRAQGQGARGAYGYTF
>TRBJ2-5|.|.|TRBV19
TGTGCCAGTAGTATAATTGGTTACCAAGAGACCCAGTACTTC
CASSIIGYQETQYF
>TRBJ1-4|.|.|TRBV18
TGTGCCAGCTCACCCACAAGGGAAAAACTGTTTTTT
CASSPTREKLFF
>TRBJ2-6|.|.|TRBV9
TGTGCCAGCACGACTACTTGGGTGTATCACCCTGGGGCCAACGTCCTGACTTTC
CASTTTWVYHPGANVLTF
>TRBJ1-4|.|.|TRBV15
TGTGCCACCAGCAGAGGTGGTTCACCAAAACTGTTTTTT
CATSRGGSPKLFF
>TRBJ2-7|TRBD1|.|TRBV2
TGTGCCAGCAGTGAAGCGGGGACAGGGAGCTCCTACGAGCAGTACTTC
CASSEAGTGSSYEQYF
>TRBJ2-3|.|.|TRBV7-3
TGTGCCAGCAGCTCCCCTGGCTGGGGGGAGCCGGATACGCAGTATTTT
CASSSPGWGEPDTQYF
>TRBJ2-3|TRBD1|once|TRBV7-9
TGTGCCAGCAGGGACAGGGTGAGAGATACGCAGTATTTT
CASRDRVRDTQYF
>TRBJ1-1|.|.|TRBV29-1
TGCAGCGTTGCGGGCAGAGCGAACACTGAAGCTTTCTTT
CSVAGRANTEAFF
>TRBJ2-1|.|.|TRBV5-3
TGTGCCAGAAGCTTGCAGCGGAGGCTCTACAATGAGCAGTTCTTC
CARSLQRRLYNEQFF
>TRBJ2-7|.|.|TRBV5-5
TGTGCCAGCAGCTTGGTGTACGAGCAGTACTTC
CASSLVYEQYF
>TRBJ1-2|.|once|TRBV10-3
TGTGCCATCAGTGAGTCGAAAGTTGGGGGGGCAAGAGGCTACACCTTC
CAISESKVGGARGYTF
>TRBJ1-4|TRBD1|.|TRBV29-1
TGCAGCGTTGCCCTCGGACAGGGAGGGAGACTGTTTTTT
CSVALGQGGRLFF
>TRBJ2-7|.|.|TRBV5-1
TGCGCCAGCAGCCCAGGAGGGGACATCAGTGGGCAGTACTTC
CASSPGGDISGQYF
>TRBJ2-1|TRBD2|.|TRBV6-5
TGTGCCAGCAGTATTCTAGCGGGAGGGTACAATGAGCAGTTCTTC
CASSILAGGYNEQFF
>TRBJ1-1|.|.|TRBV7-2
TGTGCCAGCAGCTTAGCGCTGGGGAGGACTGAAGCTTTCTTT
CASSLALGRTEAFF
>TRBJ2-7|.|.|TRBV6-1
TGTGCCAGCAGTGAAGCATACCACCCCCAATACGAGCAGTACTTC
CASSEAYHPQYEQYF
>TRBJ2-1|.|.|TRBV9
TGTGCCAGCAGCGCCGCTTACAATGAGCAGTTCTTC
CASSAAYNEQFF
>TRBJ2-3|TRBD2|.|TRBV4-3
TGCGCCAGCAGCCTGACTAGCGGCAGCACAGATACGCAGTATTTT
CASSLTSGSTDTQYF
>TRBJ2-5|.|.|TRBV5-1
TGCGCCAGCAGCCCCATCGGTAGCGGCCAAGAGACCCAGTACTTC
CASSPIGSGQETQYF
>TRBJ2-7|.|.|TRBV25-1
TGTGCCAGCAGTTCTCACCACGGAGGGAACTACGAGCAGTACTTC
CASSSHHGGNYEQYF